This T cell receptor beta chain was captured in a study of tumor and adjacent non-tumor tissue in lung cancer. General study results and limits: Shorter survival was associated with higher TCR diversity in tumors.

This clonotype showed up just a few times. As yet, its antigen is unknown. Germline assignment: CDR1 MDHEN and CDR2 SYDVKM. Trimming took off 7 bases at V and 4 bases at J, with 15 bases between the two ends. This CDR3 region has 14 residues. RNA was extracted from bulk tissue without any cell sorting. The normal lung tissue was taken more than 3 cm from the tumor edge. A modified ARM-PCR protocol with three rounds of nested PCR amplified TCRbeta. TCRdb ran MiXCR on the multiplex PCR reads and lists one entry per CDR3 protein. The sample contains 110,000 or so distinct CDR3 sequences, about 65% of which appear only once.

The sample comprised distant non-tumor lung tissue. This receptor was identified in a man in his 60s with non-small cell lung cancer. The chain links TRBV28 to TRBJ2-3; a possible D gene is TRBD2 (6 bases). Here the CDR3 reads CASTPRDYADTQYF. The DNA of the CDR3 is TGTGCCAGCACTCCGCGGGATTACGCAGATACGCAGTATTTT.